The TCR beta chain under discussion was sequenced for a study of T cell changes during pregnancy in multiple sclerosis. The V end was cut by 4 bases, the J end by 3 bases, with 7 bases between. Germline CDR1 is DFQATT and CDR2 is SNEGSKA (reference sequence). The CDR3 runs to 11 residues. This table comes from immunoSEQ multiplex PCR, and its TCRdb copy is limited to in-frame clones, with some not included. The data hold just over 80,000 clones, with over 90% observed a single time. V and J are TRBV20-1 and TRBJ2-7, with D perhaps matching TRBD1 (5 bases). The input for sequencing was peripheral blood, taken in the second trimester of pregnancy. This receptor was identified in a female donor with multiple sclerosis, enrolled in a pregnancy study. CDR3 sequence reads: CSAIQGYEQYF. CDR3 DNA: TGCAGTGCTATCCAGGGCTACGAGCAGTACTTC.